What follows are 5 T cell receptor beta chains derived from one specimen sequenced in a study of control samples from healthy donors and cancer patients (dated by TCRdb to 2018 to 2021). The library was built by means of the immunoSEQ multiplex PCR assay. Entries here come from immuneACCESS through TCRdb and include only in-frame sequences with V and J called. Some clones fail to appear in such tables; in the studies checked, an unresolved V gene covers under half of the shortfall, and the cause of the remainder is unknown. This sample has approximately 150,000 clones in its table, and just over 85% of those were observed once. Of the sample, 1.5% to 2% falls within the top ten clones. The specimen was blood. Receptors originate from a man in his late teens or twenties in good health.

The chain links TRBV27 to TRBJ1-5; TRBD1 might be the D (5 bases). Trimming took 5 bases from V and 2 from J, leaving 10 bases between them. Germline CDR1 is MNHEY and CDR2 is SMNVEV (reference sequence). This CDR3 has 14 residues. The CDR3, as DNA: TGTGCCAGCAGTCCATGGGGGGGCAATCAGCCCCAGCATTTT. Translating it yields CASSPWGGNQPQHF.

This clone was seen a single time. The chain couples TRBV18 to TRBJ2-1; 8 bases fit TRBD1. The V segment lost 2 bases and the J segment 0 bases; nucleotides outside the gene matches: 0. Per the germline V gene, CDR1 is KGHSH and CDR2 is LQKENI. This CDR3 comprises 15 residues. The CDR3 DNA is TGTGCCAGCTCACCAACAGGGGGCTCCTACAATGAGCAGTTCTTC. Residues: CASSPTGGSYNEQFF.

The CDR3: CAWSPISGANVLTF. The CDR3 DNA reads as TGTGCCTGGAGTCCGATCTCTGGGGCCAACGTCCTGACTTTC. The chain joins TRBV30 to TRBJ2-6; D not resolved. Germline CDR1 reads GTSNPN; CDR2 reads SVGIG (reference sequence). The CDR3 is 14 amino acids. The V end lost 2 bases, the J end lost 0 bases, and 5 bases lay between the germline ends.

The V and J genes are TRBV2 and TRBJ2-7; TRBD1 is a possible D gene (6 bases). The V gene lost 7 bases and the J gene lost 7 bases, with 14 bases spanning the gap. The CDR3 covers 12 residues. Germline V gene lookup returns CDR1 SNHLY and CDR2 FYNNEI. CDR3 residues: CASNSGQSEQYF. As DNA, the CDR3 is TGTGCCAGCAACTCAGGACAGTCGGAGCAGTACTTC. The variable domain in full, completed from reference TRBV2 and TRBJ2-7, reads EPEVTQTPSHQVTQMGQEVILRCVPISNHLYFYWYRQILGQKVEFLVSFYNNEISEKSEIFDDQFSVERPDGSNFTLKIRSTKLEDSAMYFCASNSGQSEQYFGPGTRLTVT.

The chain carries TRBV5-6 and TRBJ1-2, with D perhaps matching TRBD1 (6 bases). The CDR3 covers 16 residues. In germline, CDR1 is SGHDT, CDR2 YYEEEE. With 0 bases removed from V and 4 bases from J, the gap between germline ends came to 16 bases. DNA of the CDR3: TGTGCCAGCAGCTTGGCCGGGGGCAGGACCCCCTATGGCTACACCTTC. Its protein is CASSLAGGRTPYGYTF.